These 11 T cell receptor beta chains originate from one sample sequenced in a study of Ad26.COV2.S vaccination and SARS-CoV-2 variants. Treatment given: 19 received Ad26.COV2.S at low or high dose, single or two shots; 5 received placebo; per-sample allocation not given. Material that was analyzed had been drawn on day 63 after the first vaccine or placebo injection. Sequencing used immunoSEQ multiplex PCR; TCRdb keeps in-frame clones, though not all of them. The sample includes 400,000 to 450,000 clones, roughly 90% of them seen just once. The sample consisted of peripheral blood, taken in a trial of Ad26.COV2.S vaccine versus placebo. These receptors all stem from a person aged 18 to 65 who received the Ad26.COV2.S COVID-19 vaccine or a placebo.

This rearrangement joins TRBV7-2 to TRBJ2-5; D might be TRBD2 (5 bases). The CDR3 extends over 15 amino acids. V dropped 5 bases and J dropped 6 bases, with 19 bases sitting between them. The germline CDR1 and CDR2 sequences are SGHTA and FQGNSA. Here the CDR3 DNA reads TGTGCCAGCAGCGCCAGCCGTGGAGGTAGTAAGACCCAGTACTTC. Encoded protein: CASSASRGGSKTQYF.

This chain joins TRBV7-3 and TRBJ2-2; 9 nucleotides match TRBD2. Germline values: CDR1 SGHTA, CDR2 FQGTGA. This CDR3 is 16 amino acids long. Unmatched junction bases numbered 7, after V lost 3 bases and J lost 5 bases. The CDR3 loop reads CASSLMTSGLTGELFF. CDR3 nucleotides: TGTGCCAGCAGCTTGATGACTAGCGGATTAACCGGGGAGCTGTTTTTT. The full variable domain, completed using reference TRBV7-3 and TRBJ2-2, is GAGVSQTPSNKVTEKGKYVELRCDPISGHTALYWYRQSLGQGPEFLIYFQGTGAADDSGLPNDRFFAVRPEGSVSTLKIQRTERGDSAVYLCASSLMTSGLTGELFFGEGSRLTVL.

The chain links TRBV15 to TRBJ2-6, with a tentative D call TRBD2 (5 bases). CDR3 size: 17 residues. Trimming took off 3 bases at V and 1 base at J, with 13 bases between the two ends. Germline lookup yields CDR1 LNHNV and CDR2 YYDKDF (reference sequence). The DNA of the CDR3 is TGTGCCACCAGCAGTTTTAGACGGGGATCTGGGGCCAACGTCCTGACTTTC. Protein sequence: CATSSFRRGSGANVLTF. Supplemented by reference TRBV15 and TRBJ2-6, the full variable domain reads DAMVIQNPRYQVTQFGKPVTLSCSQTLNHNVMYWYQQKSSQAPKLLFHYYDKDFNNEADTPDNFQSRRPNTSFCFLDIRSPGLGDTAMYLCATSSFRRGSGANVLTFGAGSRLTVL.

V is TRBV19 and J is TRBJ2-2, with 7 bases aligning to TRBD2. The CDR3 is 16 amino acids. The V gene's germline CDR1 is LNHDA and CDR2 SQIVND (reference sequence). V gave up 0 bases and J gave up 5 bases; unmatched junction bases: 6. As DNA, the CDR3 is TGTGCCAGTAGTATAGACGCTAGCGGTACTACCGGGGAGCTGTTTTTT. Protein: CASSIDASGTTGELFF.

This sequence joins TRBV7-8 and TRBJ2-3, with 8 bases lining up with TRBD2. The CDR3 sequence is 15 residues long. Germline-derived CDR1 and CDR2 are SGHVS and FQNEAQ. V was clipped by 0 bases and J by 6 bases; unmatched bases: 5. The DNA for the CDR3 is TGTGCCAGCAGCTTAGCCGGACAGCGGGGGGATACGCAGTATTTT. It translates to CASSLAGQRGDTQYF.

This clone occurred a few times. This sequence joins TRBV5-6 and TRBJ2-2; no clear D gene. Trimming removed 6 bases at V and 4 bases at J, with 19 bases between. There are 16 residues in the CDR3. The germline gives CDR1 SGHDT, CDR2 YYEEEE. The CDR3 sequence is CASTPKFRLFTGELFF. The DNA for the CDR3 is TGTGCCAGCACCCCAAAGTTTCGTCTTTTCACCGGGGAGCTGTTTTTT.

V and J are TRBV10-1 and TRBJ2-5, with unresolved D. The V end lost 5 bases, the J end lost 5 bases, and 12 bases lay between the germline ends. From germline, CDR1 is WNHNN and CDR2 SYGVQD (reference sequence). The CDR3 length is 13 residues. The CDR3 nucleotides read TGCGCCAGCAGTTCAGAAATCGTGGAGACCCAGTACTTC. This encodes CASSSEIVETQYF.

The J gene is TRBJ2-3, the V gene TRBV7-9; D unresolved. Germline CDR1 reads SEHNR; CDR2 reads FQNEAQ (reference sequence). This CDR3 is 16 amino acids long. Trimming removed 5 bases from V and 8 bases from J, with 23 bases in between. CDR3 in DNA: TGTGCCAGCAGCCCCATGCCGAGCTTAAGAGGTGGTACGCAGTATTTT. Its translation: CASSPMPSLRGGTQYF.

This clone was counted only a few times. The chain uses TRBV19 and TRBJ1-2; 8 nucleotides agree with TRBD1. After removal of 5 bases from V and 5 bases from J, the junction contained 10 bases not matched to a gene. The CDR3 extends over 15 amino acids. CDR1 LNHDA and CDR2 SQIVND come from the germline V gene (reference sequence). For the CDR3, the DNA is TGTGCCAGTAGTTACCGGGACAGGCTCTTTTATGGCTACACCTTC. It is translated as CASSYRDRLFYGYTF.

This clone was found a few times. The rearrangement links TRBV27 to TRBJ1-1; maybe TRBD1 (6 bases). CDR1 and CDR2 (germline): MNHEY, SMNVEV (reference sequence). Trimming cost V 1 base and J 5 bases, with 8 bases left between them. The CDR3 sequence is 13 residues long. CDR3 DNA: TGTGCCAGCAGTTTATATAGGGGGACTGAAGCTTTCTTT. Its translation: CASSLYRGTEAFF.

The rearrangement joins TRBV19 to TRBJ1-1, with TRBD1 as a possible D gene (6 bases). Germline-derived CDR1 and CDR2 are LNHDA and SQIVND (reference sequence). The CDR3 has 15 residues. V shed 5 bases and J shed 11 bases, with 24 bases lying between them. CDR3: CASSVRGSRGEEAFF. The CDR3 bases are TGTGCCAGTAGTGTTCGGGGTTCCAGGGGCGAAGAGGCTTTCTTT.